What follows is one T cell receptor beta chain and its context. The antigen it recognizes is unknown. No quality values exist for individual bases; no much larger clone is one base distant. Each collaborating institution followed its own protocols to collect whole blood in K2EDTA tubes. For TCRbeta analysis, collaborator samples were shipped as frozen whole blood, as isolated PBMCs, or as DNA extracted from either sample type. TCRbeta CDR3 regions were amplified from genomic DNA using the immunoSEQ Assay, a bias-controlled multiplex PCR. The authors processed their data as follows. The number of nucleated cells in each sample was estimated from the amplification of reference gene primers within the assay. Sequence reads were collapsed and filtered to measure the absolute abundance of every unique TCRbeta CDR3 rearrangement. For each sample, productive Simpson clonality was calculated as the square root of Simpson's diversity index across productive rearrangements. The table was pulled from immuneACCESS by TCRdb, which kept in-frame rearrangements only. Such tables lose some clones; where checked, under half of the loss comes from unresolved V genes, and the rest has no known cause. The V and J calls and the clone size are those of that table, but D and trimming were determined from the DNA. The sample profile shows under 200,000 clones; about four fifths of them were found once. Of the sample, about 3.8% is held by the ten largest clones.

CDR1 SGHTA and CDR2 FQGTGA were looked up in the germline V gene. The V end loses 5 bases and the J end loses 6 bases, and a stretch of 20 bases separates them. From cysteine to phenylalanine, the CDR3 is 15 amino acids long. Kept here is only the CDR3 DNA, which spans 45 bases and is read in frame from base 1. The sample belongs to a study of blood T cell repertoires in COVID-19 (TCRdb year 2020). About the full investigation: Collaborator samples came from the United States, Italy and Spain and covered acute and convalescent phases of COVID-19. The prospective study material was composed of cDNA or gDNA derived from T cells, B-cell-depleted T cells, or PBMCs. The dataset comprised deeply sampled blood TCRbeta repertoires from subjects exposed to, actively infected with, or recovered from COVID-19. The repertoires were made available in a free public database intended to serve as a resource for research on the immune response to SARS-CoV-2. Samples came from the ongoing ImmuneRACE study (first 160 participants) plus 1,254 subjects from 6 global collaborators. The sample metadata nearly always contained a de-identified subject ID, COVID-19 status, age in years and sex. Where available, HLA class I and class II types were obtained from metadata supplied by the sample provider rather than from assay-based typing. The research as a whole found: The quantity of clinical and demographic metadata differed by source and by participant and was supplied without curation.

Sequences were obtained from peripheral blood. Recombination joined TRBV7-3 with TRBJ2-7, and TRBD2 may be the D gene, going by 5 matching bases. The TCR was taken from a woman over 75 with acute or convalescent COVID-19. The DNA is as follows: TGTGCCAGCAGCGTTAGCGCGGCCCGTTCGTCCGAGCAGTACTTC. This sequence encodes CASSVSAARSSEQYF.